This TCR beta chain was identified in a study of OX40 agonist ivuxolimab in advanced cancers. In terms of the full investigation: Ivuxolimab was an agonistic, fully human IgG2 monoclonal antibody directed against OX40 (CD134), a costimulatory receptor. Intravenous ivuxolimab was administered to patients every 2 weeks at six dose levels: 0.01, 0.1, 0.3, 1.5, 3 and 10 mg/kg. Of the 50 to 55 dose-escalation patients, hepatocellular carcinoma was present in around 19, melanoma in around 15, renal cell carcinoma in 9 and head and neck cancer in 9. In the dose-escalation cohort, more than 75% of patients were male, and the mean age was approximately 55 years, with a range of roughly 23 to 85. Patients were allowed to have had prior anti-PD-1, anti-PD-L1 or anti-CTLA-4 therapy, and approximately 40% of the dose-escalation patients had been treated with checkpoint inhibitors. Three dose-escalation patients achieved partial responses, one with hepatocellular carcinoma and two with cutaneous melanoma. Peripheral TCRbeta sequencing aimed to test whether ivuxolimab altered TCR sequence diversity and caused clonal T-cell expansion. The paper reports the monotherapy dose-escalation portion (N of about 56 patients) of the phase I ivuxolimab trial. The full study reports these points: Antigen specificity was not determined for the clonally expanded peripheral T cells. Partial responders in the 0.1-3.0 mg/kg groups had among the lowest normalized peripheral clonal expansion, especially among CD8+ T cells. Low levels of normalized T-cell clonal expansion were also seen in some patients who did not respond. At doses of 0.1 to 3.0 mg/kg, clonal expansion of both CD4+ and CD8+ T cells in blood was seen between baseline and week 6. After ivuxolimab, more expanded clones were found on average in CD8+ T cells than in CD4+ T cells.

The germline V gene provides CDR1 MGHRA and CDR2 YSYEKL. V ends up 0 bases short and J 14 bases short, with an unmatched junction base count of 10. The CDR3 contains 15 residues, cysteine and phenylalanine counted. Only the CDR3 DNA is retained, 45 bases long and in frame from the first base. To note about this clone: Its antigen is unknown. No clone much larger than this one lies a single base away; base qualities are absent.

Patients with autoimmune disease history or receiving systemic immunosuppression were excluded from the trial. Peripheral blood for TCR sequencing was drawn from every dose cohort at baseline, at cycle 4 day 1 and at cycle 7 day 1. Samples were obtained from an open-label, multicenter, first-in-human phase I dose-escalation trial of ivuxolimab. The trial enrolled adults with locally advanced or metastatic head and neck squamous cell, hepatocellular, melanoma or renal cell carcinoma. CD4+ and CD8+ T cells were sorted separately from peripheral blood before TCR sequencing. Genomic DNA was isolated from the sorted cells so that the TCRbeta CDR3 region could be sequenced. The immunoSEQ Assay was used to sequence the TCRbeta CDR3 regions. TCRdb stores this immuneACCESS table with in-frame sequences only. Part of the clones is absent; in the studies checked, under half of the shortfall reflects unresolved V genes, and no reason is known for the rest. For this sample the table gives around 48,000 clones, of which roughly three quarters were detected only once. Over 2% of the sample is in the top ten clones.

The source material was CD4+ or CD8+ T cells sorted from blood, sampled in a trial of the OX40 agonist ivuxolimab. The receptor was derived from an adult with an advanced solid tumor such as melanoma, head and neck, liver or kidney cancer. The chain was built from TRBV4-1 and TRBJ1-6, and 7 bases in between align with TRBD1. This receptor has the CDR3 CASSQEGTVGRALHF. At the DNA level, the sequence is TGCGCCAGCAGCCAAGAAGGGACAGTCGGTCGGGCCCTCCACTTT.